This T cell receptor beta chain is drawn from a study of PD-L1 blockade in urothelial cancer. Overall study context: Atezolizumab therapy began for patients in about 2014, dosed at 1,200 mg intravenously every 3 weeks. Overall study findings and caveats: When pretreatment blood TCR clonality was below the median, it predicted better survival. Tumor-associated blood clones were expanded more by durable-benefit patients at 3 weeks.

A word on this clone: The antigen is not known.

This table comes from immunoSEQ multiplex PCR, and its TCRdb copy is limited to in-frame clones, with some not included. In the table there are about 87,000 clones, roughly 89% of which are singletons. The time point here: pretreatment peripheral blood. Looked up from germline, CDR1 is SGHNT and CDR2 is YYREEE (reference sequence). The J segment lost 4 bases and the V segment lost 0 bases, leaving 10 bases of the junction unmatched. The CDR3 has 17 residues. This chain uses TRBV5-4 with TRBJ2-5; the match to TRBD2 covers 9 bases. This sequence originates from a man aged 55-75 years with urothelial cancer. The source was PBMCs, collected around atezolizumab (anti-PD-L1) treatment. CDR3 DNA: TGTGCCAGCAGCTTGGGGAGCGGGCGGGGGGGAGGAGAGACCCAGTACTTC. It is translated as CASSLGSGRGGGETQYF.